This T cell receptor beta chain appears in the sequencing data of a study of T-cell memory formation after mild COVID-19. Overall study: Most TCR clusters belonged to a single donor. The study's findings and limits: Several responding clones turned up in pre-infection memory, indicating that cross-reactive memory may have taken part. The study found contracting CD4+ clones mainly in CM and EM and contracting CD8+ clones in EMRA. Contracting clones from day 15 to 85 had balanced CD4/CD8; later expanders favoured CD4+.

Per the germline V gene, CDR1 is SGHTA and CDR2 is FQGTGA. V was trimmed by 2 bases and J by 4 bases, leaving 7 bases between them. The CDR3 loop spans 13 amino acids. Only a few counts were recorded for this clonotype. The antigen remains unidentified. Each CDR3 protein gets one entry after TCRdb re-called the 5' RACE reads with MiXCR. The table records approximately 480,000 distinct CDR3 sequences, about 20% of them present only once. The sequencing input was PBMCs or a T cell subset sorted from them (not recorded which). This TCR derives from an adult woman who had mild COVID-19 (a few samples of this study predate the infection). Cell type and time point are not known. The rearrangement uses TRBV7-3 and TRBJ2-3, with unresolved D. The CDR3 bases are TGTGCCAGCAGCTTATCGGGTCCAGATACGCAGTATTTT. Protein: CASSLSGPDTQYF.